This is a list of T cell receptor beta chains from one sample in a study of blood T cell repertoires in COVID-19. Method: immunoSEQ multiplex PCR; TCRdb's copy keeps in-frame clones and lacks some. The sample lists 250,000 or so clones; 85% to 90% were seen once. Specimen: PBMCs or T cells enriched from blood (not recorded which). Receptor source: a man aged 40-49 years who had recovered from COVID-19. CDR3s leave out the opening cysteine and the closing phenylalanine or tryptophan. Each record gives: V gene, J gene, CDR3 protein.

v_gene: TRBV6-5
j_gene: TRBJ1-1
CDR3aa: ASSRRDRGKAF

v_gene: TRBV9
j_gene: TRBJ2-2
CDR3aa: ASYGENTGELF

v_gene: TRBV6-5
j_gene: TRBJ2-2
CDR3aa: ATAVPGLNTGELF

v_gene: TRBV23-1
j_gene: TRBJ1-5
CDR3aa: ASSQSTGGEQPQH

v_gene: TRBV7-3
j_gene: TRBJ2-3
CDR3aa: ASSLISSGPPTDTQY

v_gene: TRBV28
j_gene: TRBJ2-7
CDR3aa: ASRAGTSVSYEQY

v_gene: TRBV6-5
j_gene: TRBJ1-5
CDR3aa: ASSSRSGDSNQPQH

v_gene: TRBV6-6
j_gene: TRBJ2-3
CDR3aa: ASTSRGSTDTQY

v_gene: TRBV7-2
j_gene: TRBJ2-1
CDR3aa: ASSPPGRELYNEQF

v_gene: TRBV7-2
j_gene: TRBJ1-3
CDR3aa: ASSLLQLPGNTIY

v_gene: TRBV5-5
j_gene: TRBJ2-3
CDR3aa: ASSLSAGRTWGTDTQY

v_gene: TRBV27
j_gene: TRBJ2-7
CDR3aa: ASSVDTSGGTYEQY

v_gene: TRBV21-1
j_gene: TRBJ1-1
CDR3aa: ASSKVQGSTEAF

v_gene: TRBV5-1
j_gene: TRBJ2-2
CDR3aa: ASSRRTGKNTGELF

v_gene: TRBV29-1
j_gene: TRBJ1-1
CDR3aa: SAVRAADTEAF

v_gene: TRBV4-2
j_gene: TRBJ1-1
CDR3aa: ASSQGAFTQGEAF

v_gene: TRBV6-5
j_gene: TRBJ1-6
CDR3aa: AVGTENYNSPLH

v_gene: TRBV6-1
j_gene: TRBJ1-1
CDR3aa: ASSEARLTEAF

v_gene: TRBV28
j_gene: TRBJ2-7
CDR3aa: ASSLGTGSEQY

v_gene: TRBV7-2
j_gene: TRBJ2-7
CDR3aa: ASSSGQVPYEQY

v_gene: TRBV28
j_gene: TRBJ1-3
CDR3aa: ASISRGVNTIY

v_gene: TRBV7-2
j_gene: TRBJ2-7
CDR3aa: ASSLVGGRSPYEQY

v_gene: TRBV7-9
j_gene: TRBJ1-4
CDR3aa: ASSPRTGGIEKLF

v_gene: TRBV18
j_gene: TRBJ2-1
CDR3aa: ASSRSYNEQF

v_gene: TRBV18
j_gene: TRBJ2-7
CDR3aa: ASSPGGHVTSGIDVSYEQY

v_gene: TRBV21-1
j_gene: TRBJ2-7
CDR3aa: ASSIKGRQSNEQY

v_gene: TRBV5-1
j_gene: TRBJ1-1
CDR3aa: ASSLGQGGTEAF

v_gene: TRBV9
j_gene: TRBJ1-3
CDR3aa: ASSVSVGNTIY

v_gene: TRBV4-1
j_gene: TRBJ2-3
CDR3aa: ASSFNPRTDTQY

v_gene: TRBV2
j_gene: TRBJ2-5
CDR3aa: ASSEATRAETQY

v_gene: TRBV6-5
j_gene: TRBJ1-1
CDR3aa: ASRAHDRVTEAF

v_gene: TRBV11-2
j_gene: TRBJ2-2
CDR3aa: ASSSVLRRTGELF

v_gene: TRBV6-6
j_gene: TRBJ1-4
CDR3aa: ASSYGQDYEKLF

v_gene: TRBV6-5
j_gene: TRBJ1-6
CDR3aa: ASSSRLYNSPLH

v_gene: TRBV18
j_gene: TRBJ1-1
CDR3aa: ASSPGGFATEAF

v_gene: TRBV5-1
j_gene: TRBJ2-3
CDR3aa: ASSLGTGSDTQY

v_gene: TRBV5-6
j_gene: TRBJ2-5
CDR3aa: ASSLRDISGGPRGETQY

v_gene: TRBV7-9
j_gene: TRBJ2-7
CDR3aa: ASSPGGREGYEQY

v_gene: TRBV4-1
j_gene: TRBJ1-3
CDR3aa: ASSRLRGQGTGNTIY

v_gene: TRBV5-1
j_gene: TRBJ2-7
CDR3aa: ASSLSGAYEQY

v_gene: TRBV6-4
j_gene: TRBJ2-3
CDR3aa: ASKLAGTDTQY

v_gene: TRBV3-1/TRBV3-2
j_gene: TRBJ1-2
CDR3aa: ASSLPGQGAET

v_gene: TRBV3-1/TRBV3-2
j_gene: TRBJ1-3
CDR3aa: TSSQDTRGVNTIY

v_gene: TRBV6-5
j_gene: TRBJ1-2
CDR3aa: ASRRGLFDTREED

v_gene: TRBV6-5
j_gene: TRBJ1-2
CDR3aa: ASSPSRGTYYGYT

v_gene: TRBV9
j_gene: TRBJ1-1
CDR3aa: ASSVKGMNTEAF

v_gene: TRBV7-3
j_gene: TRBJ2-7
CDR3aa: ASSPAGTSGGLVEQY

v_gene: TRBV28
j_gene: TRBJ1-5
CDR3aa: ASSLHRESNQPQH

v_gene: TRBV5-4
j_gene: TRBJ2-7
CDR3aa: ASSEGQGDEQY

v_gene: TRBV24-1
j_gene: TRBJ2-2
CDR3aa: ATSDSYRAANTGELF

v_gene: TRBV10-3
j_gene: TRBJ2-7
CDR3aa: AISETSLPSYEQY

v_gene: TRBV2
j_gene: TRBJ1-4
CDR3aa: ASSASTGNNEKLF